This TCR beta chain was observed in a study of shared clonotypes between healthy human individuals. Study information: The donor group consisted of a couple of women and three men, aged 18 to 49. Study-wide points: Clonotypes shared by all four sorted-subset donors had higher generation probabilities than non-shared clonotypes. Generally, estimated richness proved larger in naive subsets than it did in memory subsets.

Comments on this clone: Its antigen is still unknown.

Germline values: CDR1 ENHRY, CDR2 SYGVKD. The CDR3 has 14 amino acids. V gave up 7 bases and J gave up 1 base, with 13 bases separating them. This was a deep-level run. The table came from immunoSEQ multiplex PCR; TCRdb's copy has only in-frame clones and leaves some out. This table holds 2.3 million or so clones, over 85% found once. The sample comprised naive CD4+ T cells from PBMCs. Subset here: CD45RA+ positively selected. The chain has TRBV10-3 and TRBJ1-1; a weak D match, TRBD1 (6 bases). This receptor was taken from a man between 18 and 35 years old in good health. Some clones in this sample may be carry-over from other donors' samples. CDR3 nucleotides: TGTGCCATCAAAGGGCCAGGGGCGAACACTGAAGCTTTCTTT. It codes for CAIKGPGANTEAFF.